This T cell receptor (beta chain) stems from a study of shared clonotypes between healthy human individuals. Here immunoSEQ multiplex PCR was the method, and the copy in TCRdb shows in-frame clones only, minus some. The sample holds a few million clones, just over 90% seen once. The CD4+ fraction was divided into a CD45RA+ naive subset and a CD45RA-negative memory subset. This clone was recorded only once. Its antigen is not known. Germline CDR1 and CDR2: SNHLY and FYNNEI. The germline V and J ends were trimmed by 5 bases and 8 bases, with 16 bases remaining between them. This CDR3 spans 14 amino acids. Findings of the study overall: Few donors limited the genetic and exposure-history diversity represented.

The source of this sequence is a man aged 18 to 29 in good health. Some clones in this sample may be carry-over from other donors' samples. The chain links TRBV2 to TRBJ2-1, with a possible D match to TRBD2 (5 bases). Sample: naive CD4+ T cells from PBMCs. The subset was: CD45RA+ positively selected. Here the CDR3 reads CASSPQLVSHEQFF. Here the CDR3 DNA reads TGTGCCAGCAGTCCACAACTAGTTAGCCATGAGCAGTTCTTC.